What follows are 30 T cell receptor beta chains derived from one specimen sequenced in a study of blood T cell repertoires in COVID-19. Sequenced by immunoSEQ multiplex PCR; TCRdb stores in-frame clones only, minus some. The sample has 170,000 or so clones, around nine tenths seen once. The specimen was peripheral blood. The receptors originated from a woman aged 18-29 years who had recovered from COVID-19.

The chain has TRBV3-1 (or the pseudogene TRBV3-2) and TRBJ2-1; TRBD1 is a possible D gene (6 bases). The germline V gene encodes CDR1 LGHDT and CDR2 YNNKEL (reference sequence). The CDR3 has 13 residues. The V end lost 3 bases, the J end lost 6 bases, and 9 bases lay between the germline ends. CDR3 region: CASSQGAGNEQFF. Here the CDR3 DNA reads TGTGCCAGCAGCCAGGGGGCTGGCAATGAGCAGTTCTTC.

The chain carries TRBV5-6 and TRBJ2-7, with no clear D. Germline V gene lookup returns CDR1 SGHDT and CDR2 YYEEEE. The V gene lost 0 bases and the J gene lost 4 bases, with 5 bases spanning the gap. This CDR3 spans 12 amino acids. In DNA, the CDR3 is TGTGCCAGCAGCTTGGACGAGTACGAGCAGTACGTC. Protein sequence: CASSLDEYEQYV.

The chain uses TRBV3-1 (or the pseudogene TRBV3-2) and TRBJ1-6; no firm D call. The CDR3 is 12 residues long. The germline V gene has CDR1 LGHDT and CDR2 YNNKEL (reference sequence). The V end lost 4 bases, the J end lost 7 bases, and 5 bases lay between the germline ends. This CDR3 reads CASSLLNSPLHF. CDR3 DNA: TGTGCCAGCAGCCTCCTCAATTCACCCCTCCACTTT.

The chain joins TRBV7-2 to TRBJ1-2, with 7 bases matching TRBD1. CDR1 and CDR2 from the germline V gene are SGHTA and FQGNSA. With V trimmed by 8 bases and J by 1 base, 13 bases remained unmatched. The CDR3 length is 16 residues. CDR3 sequence: CASDRPTGKINYGYTF. The CDR3 coding sequence is TGTGCCAGCGATCGACCGACAGGGAAGATTAACTATGGCTACACCTTC.

The chain couples TRBV3-1 (or the pseudogene TRBV3-2) to TRBJ2-7; possible D gene TRBD1, 5 bases. The germline gives CDR1 LGHDT, CDR2 YNNKEL (reference sequence). Trimming removed 3 bases from V and 0 bases from J, with 9 bases in between. The CDR3 is 14 amino acids. The CDR3 reads CASSQIDSSYEQYF. The CDR3 region has the DNA TGTGCCAGCAGCCAGATCGACAGCTCCTACGAGCAGTACTTC.

This sequence joins TRBV24-1 and TRBJ2-2; the D is unclear. Germline assignment: CDR1 KGHDR and CDR2 SFDVKD. The CDR3 runs 13 residues. The V end lost 10 bases, the J end lost 0 bases, and 8 bases lay between the germline ends. The CDR3 bases are TGTGCCACGGAGACGACGAACACCGGGGAGCTGTTTTTT. The encoded protein is CATETTNTGELFF.

The rearrangement joins TRBV4-1 to TRBJ1-2; TRBD1 matches 8 bases. This CDR3 spans 16 amino acids. Per germline, CDR1 MGHRA and CDR2 YSYEKL. The J segment lost 7 bases and the V segment lost 3 bases, leaving 13 bases of the junction unmatched. CDR3 residues: CASSHPGVDRAFGYTF. The CDR3, as DNA: TGCGCCAGCAGCCACCCCGGGGTGGACAGGGCCTTTGGCTACACCTTC.

This clone was found a few times. The chain has TRBV30 and TRBJ1-4; possible D gene TRBD1, 5 bases. Germline CDR1 is GTSNPN and CDR2 is SVGIG (reference sequence). V was shortened by 0 bases and J by 6 bases, with 14 bases between the two germline ends. The length of the CDR3 is 15 residues. As DNA, the CDR3 is TGTGCCTGGAGTGTACGTGGCAGGGTGGATGAAAAACTGTTTTTT. It encodes CAWSVRGRVDEKLFF.

This chain connects TRBV7-6 to TRBJ2-1, with TRBD2 as a possible D gene (5 bases). Trimming removed 5 bases from V and 3 bases from J, with 17 bases in between. Germline CDR1 reads SGHVS; CDR2 reads FNYEAQ. The CDR3 is 16 residues long. CDR3: CASSPPPGGRYNEQFF. The CDR3 coding sequence is TGTGCCAGCAGCCCTCCACCAGGAGGCCGCTACAATGAGCAGTTCTTC.

The chain links TRBV29-1 to TRBJ1-2; 7 bases are a match to TRBD1. Germline values: CDR1 SQVTM, CDR2 ANQGSEA. The CDR3 runs to 12 residues. Trimming took 7 bases from V and 3 from J; bases not matched to a gene: 5. CDR3 sequence reads: CSGRTGDYGYTF. The CDR3, as DNA: TGCAGCGGCAGAACAGGGGACTATGGCTACACCTTC. The full variable domain, with the rest looked up from reference TRBV29-1 and TRBJ1-2, is SAVISQKPSRDICQRGTSLTIQCQVDSQVTMMFWYRQQPGQSLTLIATANQGSEATYESGFVIDKFPISRPNLTFSTLTVSNMSPEDSSIYLCSGRTGDYGYTFGSGTRLTVV.

The J gene is TRBJ2-1, the V gene TRBV7-3, with D possibly being TRBD2 (6 bases). Germline V lookup: CDR1 SGHTA, CDR2 FQGTGA. Trimming left V 5 bases short and J 0 bases short, with 11 bases between. The CDR3 sequence is 15 residues long. CDR3 residues: CASSPSTSSYNEQFF. CDR3 nucleotides: TGTGCCAGCAGCCCGTCGACTAGCTCCTACAATGAGCAGTTCTTC.

J is TRBJ1-5 and V is TRBV7-9; 9 bases match TRBD1. Germline V lookup: CDR1 SEHNR, CDR2 FQNEAQ (reference sequence). There are 14 residues in the CDR3. J gave up 6 bases and V 5 bases, and 5 bases lay outside the gene matches. The CDR3 loop reads CASSPDRGGQPQHF. DNA for the CDR3: TGTGCCAGCAGCCCGGACAGGGGAGGTCAGCCCCAGCATTTT. The complete variable domain, with remaining parts taken from reference TRBV7-9 and TRBJ1-5, reads DTGVSQNPRHKITKRGQNVTFRCDPISEHNRLYWYRQTLGQGPEFLTYFQNEAQLEKSRLLSDRFSAERPKGSFSTLEIQRTEQGDSAMYLCASSPDRGGQPQHFGDGTRLSIL.

The rearrangement uses TRBV5-1 and TRBJ1-6; D may be TRBD1 (6 bases). Trimming removed 1 base from V and 9 bases from J, with 14 bases in between. The CDR3 is 15 residues long. CDR1 is SGHRS and CDR2 is YFSETQ in the germline V gene. The CDR3 sequence is CASSLTGGAISPLHF. As DNA, the CDR3 is TGCGCCAGCAGCTTGACGGGGGGGGCTATTTCACCCCTCCACTTT.

This clone has a handful of counts. The chain joins TRBV24-1 to TRBJ2-1, with TRBD2 matching 9 bases. The V gene end was trimmed by 4 bases and the J gene end by 8 bases; junction bases not matched to a gene: 8. This CDR3 comprises 15 residues. Germline lookup yields CDR1 KGHDR and CDR2 SFDVKD. CDR3 DNA: TGTGCCACCAGTGACCGTAGCGGGGGCAACCATGAGCAGTTCTTC. It codes for CATSDRSGGNHEQFF.

The chain joins TRBV7-3 to TRBJ2-3, with 8 bases fitting TRBD2. From germline, CDR1 is SGHTA and CDR2 FQGTGA. Trimming cost V 2 bases and J 3 bases; bases outside gene matches: 4. The CDR3 is 15 amino acids. As DNA, the CDR3 is TGTGCCAGCAGCTTATCCAGCGGGGGTACAGATACGCAGTATTTT. Protein sequence: CASSLSSGGTDTQYF.

About this clone itself: The same CDR3 can be traced to other DNA sequences in this sample. The J gene is TRBJ1-3, the V gene TRBV29-1; no clear D gene. The CDR3 length is 13 residues. The germline V gene encodes CDR1 SQVTM and CDR2 ANQGSEA. Deletions cut 3 bases from V and 4 bases from J, with 10 bases between. CDR3 DNA: TGCAGCGTTGAGGCGGGAGGGGGAAACACCATATATTTT. Protein sequence: CSVEAGGGNTIYF.

The rearrangement joins TRBV18 to TRBJ1-2; a possible D gene is TRBD1 (5 bases). Germline CDR1 is KGHSH and CDR2 is LQKENI. V lost 7 bases, J lost 3 bases, and 15 bases lay in between. The CDR3 sequence is 14 residues long. The CDR3 region has the DNA TGTGCCAGCTACTCGACAGTATGGGACTATGGCTACACCTTC. Translating gives CASYSTVWDYGYTF.

The rearrangement links TRBV4-3 to TRBJ2-7; maybe TRBD1 (7 bases). This CDR3 is built from 17 residues. The V gene's germline CDR1 is LGHNA and CDR2 YSLEER. Trimming removed 0 bases from V and 1 base from J, with 16 bases in between. CDR3 coding DNA: TGCGCCAGCAGCCAAGATCGCTACAGGGGAGGTTCCTACGAGCAGTACTTC. Residues: CASSQDRYRGGSYEQYF.

The chain couples TRBV3-1 (or the pseudogene TRBV3-2) to TRBJ2-7; 8 nucleotides align to TRBD1. V was pared by 3 bases and J by 3 bases, with 10 bases of the junction left unmatched. This CDR3 contains 16 residues. From germline, CDR1 is LGHDT and CDR2 YNNKEL (reference sequence). This CDR3 reads CASSHPLADRVYEQYF. In DNA, the CDR3 is TGTGCCAGCAGCCACCCCCTCGCGGACAGGGTCTACGAGCAGTACTTC.

The chain uses TRBV2 and TRBJ1-2, with 8 bases aligning to TRBD1. The germline V gene has CDR1 SNHLY and CDR2 FYNNEI. The length of the CDR3 is 15 residues. CDR3 DNA sequence: TGTGCTACCCAAGTGGGGACAGGAGCCGTTTATGGCTACACCTTC. This sequence encodes CATQVGTGAVYGYTF.

This clone was seen a single time. This sequence joins TRBV19 and TRBJ2-3, with TRBD2 as a possible D gene (6 bases). This CDR3 spans 13 amino acids. Germline V gene lookup returns CDR1 LNHDA and CDR2 SQIVND (reference sequence). Deletions cut 1 base from V and 6 bases from J, with 8 bases between. In DNA, the CDR3 is TGTGCCAGTAGTATAGCGGGGGTCGATACGCAGTATTTT. Its protein product is CASSIAGVDTQYF.

As regards this clone: Other DNA sequences within the sample encode an identical CDR3. V and J are TRBV9 and TRBJ2-3; tentative D call: TRBD2 (6 bases). The V gene's germline CDR1 is SGDLS and CDR2 YYNGEE. The V and J ends lost 0 bases and 1 base respectively, with 9 bases between them. This CDR3 comprises 15 residues. The CDR3 sequence: CASSVVPSGTDTQYF. CDR3 bases: TGTGCCAGCAGCGTAGTGCCTAGCGGCACAGATACGCAGTATTTT.

The V and J genes are TRBV19 and TRBJ2-7, with TRBD1 matching over 7 bases. CDR3 size: 14 residues. Losses at the gene ends were 3 bases for V and 6 bases for J; bases not matched to a gene: 8. From germline, CDR1 is LNHDA and CDR2 SQIVND (reference sequence). The CDR3 DNA follows: TGTGCCAGTAGTATTAGTACAGGGGCGGGCGAGCAGTACTTC. Translated, it gives CASSISTGAGEQYF.

The gene calls are TRBV6-2 or TRBV6-3 and TRBJ2-7; 9 bases agree with TRBD1. CDR1 is MNHEY, CDR2 SVGEGT, per germline. The CDR3 contains 15 residues. J was trimmed by 6 bases and V by 6 bases; bases with no gene match: 12. This chain's CDR3 is CASSITGTGPIEQYF. In nucleotides, the CDR3 is TGTGCCAGCAGCATTACCGGGACAGGGCCCATCGAGCAGTACTTC.

The chain joins TRBV5-1 to TRBJ2-7; 9 positions match TRBD2. The CDR3 consists of 14 residues. The ends lost 2 bases at V and 6 bases at J; junction bases unmatched: 6. Per the germline V gene, CDR1 is SGHRS and CDR2 is YFSETQ. CDR3 region: CASSLGAGGLEQYF. In nucleotides, the CDR3 is TGCGCCAGCAGCTTAGGGGCGGGGGGGCTCGAGCAGTACTTC. Complete variable domain (other parts from reference TRBV5-1 and TRBJ2-7): KAGVTQTPRYLIKTRGQQVTLSCSPISGHRSVSWYQQTPGQGLQFLFEYFSETQRNKGNFPGRFSGRQFSNSRSEMNVSTLELGDSALYLCASSLGAGGLEQYFGPGTRLTVT.

The rearrangement links TRBV4-1 to TRBJ1-4; 11 nucleotides line up with TRBD1. The germline V gene encodes CDR1 MGHRA and CDR2 YSYEKL. This CDR3 has 18 amino acids. The V gene end was trimmed by 4 bases and the J gene end by 2 bases; junction bases not matched to a gene: 9. In DNA form, the CDR3 reads TGCGCCAGCAGCCTACGCGGGACAGGGGGACATACTAATGAAAAACTGTTTTTT. Protein: CASSLRGTGGHTNEKLFF.

The chain has TRBV11-2 and TRBJ2-2, with D possibly being TRBD1 (5 bases). The CDR3 has 16 amino acids. With 6 bases removed from V and 2 bases from J, the gap between germline ends came to 16 bases. Germline CDR1 SGHAT, CDR2 FQNNGV. The CDR3 protein is CASRHLREGNTGELFF. As DNA, the CDR3 is TGTGCCAGCAGGCATCTCAGGGAAGGAAACACCGGGGAGCTGTTTTTT.

The chain has TRBV4-3 and TRBJ2-5; 7 bases match TRBD2. The V gene end was trimmed by 1 base and the J gene end by 7 bases; junction bases not matched to a gene: 3. CDR1 LGHNA and CDR2 YSLEER come from the germline V gene. This CDR3 has 13 residues. The CDR3 DNA reads as TGCGCCAGCAGCCAAGCGGGGGGTGGGACCCAGTACTTC. Encoded protein: CASSQAGGGTQYF.

The chain uses TRBV6-6 and TRBJ2-2; 7 bases are shared with TRBD2. The trim removed 7 bases at V and 6 bases at J, leaving 5 bases unmatched. The length of the CDR3 is 13 residues. Looked up from germline, CDR1 is MNHNY and CDR2 is SVGAGI (reference sequence). CDR3 nucleotides: TGTGCCAGCAATACTCTAGCGGCCGGGGAGCTGTTTTTT. Amino acid sequence: CASNTLAAGELFF.

The chain uses TRBV5-1 and TRBJ2-3; 8 bases agree with TRBD1. V was pared by 4 bases and J by 5 bases, with 6 bases of the junction left unmatched. The CDR3 contains 14 residues. Germline-derived CDR1 and CDR2 are SGHRS and YFSETQ. DNA of the CDR3: TGCGCCAGCAGCAACCAGGGGGCGGAAGATACGCAGTATTTT. The encoded protein is CASSNQGAEDTQYF.